A selection of T cell receptor beta chains follows, all from one sample in a study of patients and donors after allogeneic stem cell transplantation. In TCRdb, the RT-PCR reads were re-called with MiXCR into one record per CDR3 protein. The sample holds 200,000 to 250,000 distinct CDR3 sequences, 11% to 15% seen once. Sequenced: blood, either unsorted or a sorted T cell fraction (not recorded which). The origin of the receptors is a human donor who was either an allogeneic HSCT recipient or a stem cell or donor lymphocyte infusion donor (not recorded which). It is not recorded whose cells these are; they may come from a transplant donor. Each CDR3 is given without its conserved first and last residue.

V	J	CDR3
TRBV20-1	TRBJ1-6	SARDLSFPNSPLH
TRBV19	TRBJ1-1	ASSIGGTGGDTEAF
TRBV6-2/TRBV6-3	TRBJ2-7	ASSRGQNYEQY
TRBV6-5	TRBJ2-7	ASSYQGGLGTYEQY
TRBV7-8	TRBJ2-1	ASSDTRLGNEQF
TRBV5-1	TRBJ2-7	ASSLGREFPYEQY
TRBV20-1	TRBJ2-1	SAPARGGGKDEQF
TRBV6-5	TRBJ1-1	ASSYLGGTEAF
TRBV5-1	TRBJ2-7	ASSARDNSYEQY
TRBV30	TRBJ2-3	ASPSGGSTDTQY
TRBV10-3	TRBJ2-2	AISVQLAGKADGELF
TRBV20-1	TRBJ1-1	SVPPGTGYSAEAF
TRBV20-1	TRBJ2-2	SAADRGSSNTGELF
TRBV2	TRBJ2-1	ASRIGPGSSYNEQF
TRBV28	TRBJ1-5	ASSLWGRTYDQPQH
TRBV20-1	TRBJ2-1	SARDRRQHSYNEQF
TRBV20-1	TRBJ2-7	SAPASGYEQY
TRBV30	TRBJ1-1	AWIKLNTEAF
TRBV7-9	TRBJ2-5	ASSSRGGSAEETQY
TRBV27	TRBJ2-7	ASRGNSGYEQY
TRBV12-3/TRBV12-4	TRBJ1-4	ASSSGDRMDEKLF
TRBV13	TRBJ2-7	ASSWDRYTTEQY
TRBV5-6	TRBJ2-6	ASSYSASGANVLT
TRBV7-2	TRBJ2-1	ASSLGLAAAYNEQF
TRBV24-1	TRBJ1-1	ATSAGRVGAEAF
TRBV14	TRBJ2-3	ASSQRAGGGADTQY
TRBV5-6	TRBJ2-7	ASSHRTGVSYEQY
TRBV6-4	TRBJ1-1	ASSDTGKWDAF
TRBV12-3/TRBV12-4	TRBJ1-2	ASSLGVRYGYT